This note documents a single T cell receptor beta chain sequence. This clone's antigen is unknown. The record has no base qualities; no much larger clone is one base away. The immunoSEQ Assay was the method used to sequence TCRbeta CDR3 regions. After extraction, genomic DNA underwent amplification by bias-controlled multiplex PCR, followed by high-throughput sequencing. The original pipeline was this. To quantify the absolute abundance of every unique TCRbeta CDR3 region, sequences were collapsed and filtered. T cell fraction was estimated by normalizing TCRbeta template counts to usable DNA, which was measured by amplifying reference genes present in all nucleated cells. Repertoire TCRs were annotated as SARS-CoV-2-specific by exact matching of V gene, CDR3 amino acid sequence and J gene to a known reactive TCR set. The reference SARS-CoV-2 TCR set was obtained from MIRA and was filtered for enrichment in COVID-19-positive ImmuneCODE repertoires, whereby public or cross-reactive TCRs were removed. Drawing on the MIRA antigens, annotated TCRs were analysed further at the level of specific ORF or position within ORF. Breadth was defined as annotated unique rearrangements over total unique productive rearrangements; depth was the summed frequency of those rearrangements. Two-sided Wilcoxon rank-sum tests were applied when comparing TCR breadth between groups. TCRdb obtained this table from immuneACCESS and retained in-frame rearrangements with V and J assigned. These tables miss some clones; where compared with another copy, unresolved V genes account for less than half of the shortfall, and the remainder is unexplained. V and J calls and clone size come straight from that table; D and trimming were deduced from the DNA. The sample includes around 380,000 clones, with 88% observed a single time. The ten most abundant clones make up under 3.5% of the sample.

This sample is part of a study of Ad26.COV2.S vaccination and SARS-CoV-2 variants listed by TCRdb under 2021. A note on the overall study: Vaccine-arm donors were drawn from COV1001, a multicentre, randomized, double-blind, placebo-controlled phase I-IIa trial of Ad26.COV2.S in healthy adults. Trial participants were randomized into five groups of five: low-dose or high-dose Ad26.COV2.S given once or twice, or placebo on both occasions. Ad26.COV2.S was administered intramuscularly at 5 x 10^10 or 1 x 10^11 viral particles, either as a single shot or as two shots given 56 days apart. Throughout the experiments and outcome assessment, investigators stayed blinded to trial group allocation. A total of about 30 samples were included in the TCR-sequenced set, comprising some 20 Ad26.COV2.S vaccine recipients, 5 placebo recipients and 8 SARS-CoV-2 convalescent individuals. Sequencing of the TCRbeta repertoire served to evaluate the specificity and breadth of SARS-CoV-2-reactive T cell receptors following Ad26.COV2.S vaccination. The full study reports these points: After vaccination, spike-specific CD8+ and CD4+ T cell responses were reported to show substantial breadth. Vaccine and placebo recipients had comparable non-spike TCR breadth, which fits with the vaccine containing only spike. It was noted by the authors that total T cell responses may have been underestimated by the TCR breadth and depth analyses. Spike-specific TCR breadth was higher in Ad26.COV2.S recipients than in placebo recipients (P = 0.0014). The study lacked the statistical power to compare responses across vaccine doses or regimens.

The sample's treatment or condition label, decoded: over 15 received Ad26.COV2.S at low or high dose, single or two shots; several received placebo; per-sample allocation not given. Repertoires of vaccine and placebo recipients were sequenced from samples taken on day 63 after the first injection. Cohort 1b enrolled about 25 adults aged 18-55 years at a single site in Boston, USA, between 29 July and 7 August 2020. As a vaccine, Ad26.COV2.S was a replication-incompetent adenovirus type 26 vector that expressed a prefusion-stabilized SARS-CoV-2 spike protein derived from the original Wuhan strain. V loses 6 bases, J loses 5 bases, and the germline ends lie 16 bases apart. CDR1 and CDR2, per the germline V gene (reference sequence), are SEHNR and FQNEAQ. The CDR3 numbers 15 residues from cysteine through phenylalanine. The read is trimmed to its CDR3 DNA, 45 bases read in frame from base 1.

The rearrangement combines TRBV7-9 with TRBJ2-2, with the D gene not clear enough to name. This specimen was peripheral blood, taken in a trial of Ad26.COV2.S vaccine versus placebo. The sequence was obtained from a person between 18 and 59 years old who received the Ad26.COV2.S COVID-19 vaccine or a placebo. The nucleotides read TGTGCCAGCAGTCAAACCCGGTCTTTGACCGGGGAGCTGTTTTTT. Its product reads: CASSQTRSLTGELFF.